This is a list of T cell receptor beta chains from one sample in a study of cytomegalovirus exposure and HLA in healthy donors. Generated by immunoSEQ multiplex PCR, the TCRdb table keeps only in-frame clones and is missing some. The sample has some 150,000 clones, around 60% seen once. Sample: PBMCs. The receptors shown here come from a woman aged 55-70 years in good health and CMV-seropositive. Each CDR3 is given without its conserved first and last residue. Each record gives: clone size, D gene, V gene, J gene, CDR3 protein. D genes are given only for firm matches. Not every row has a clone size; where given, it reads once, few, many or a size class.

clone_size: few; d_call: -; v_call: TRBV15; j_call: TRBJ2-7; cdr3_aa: ATSKGGYEQY
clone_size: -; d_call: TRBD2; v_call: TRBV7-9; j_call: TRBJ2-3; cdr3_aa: ASSLELAGTDTQY
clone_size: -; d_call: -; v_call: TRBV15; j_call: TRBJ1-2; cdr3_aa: ATSSVTYGYT
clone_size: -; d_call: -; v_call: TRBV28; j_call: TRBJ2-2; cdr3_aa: ASRSGQNTGELF
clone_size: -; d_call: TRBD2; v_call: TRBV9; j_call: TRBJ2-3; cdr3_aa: ASSYSGTSRTDTQY
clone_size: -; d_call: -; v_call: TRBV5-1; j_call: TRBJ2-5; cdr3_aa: ASSFRQPGAETQY
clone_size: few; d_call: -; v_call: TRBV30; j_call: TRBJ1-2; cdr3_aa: AWSSQLSYT
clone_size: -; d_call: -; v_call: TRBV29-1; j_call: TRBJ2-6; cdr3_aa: SVGDSLPGANVLT
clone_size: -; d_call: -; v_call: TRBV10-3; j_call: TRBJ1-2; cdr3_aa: AIQGRGGGYT
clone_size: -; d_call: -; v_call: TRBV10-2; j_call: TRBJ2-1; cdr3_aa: ASSEAGPASYNEQF
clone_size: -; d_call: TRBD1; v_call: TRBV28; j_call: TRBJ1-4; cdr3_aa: ASSFGGQFNEKLF
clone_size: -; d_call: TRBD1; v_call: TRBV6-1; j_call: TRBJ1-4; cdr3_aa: AILRDRGEKLF
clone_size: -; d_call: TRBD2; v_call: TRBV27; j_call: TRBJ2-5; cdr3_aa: ASSLSGPGGPWETQY
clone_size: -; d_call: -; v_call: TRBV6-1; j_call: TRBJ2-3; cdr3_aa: ASSELWLNTQY
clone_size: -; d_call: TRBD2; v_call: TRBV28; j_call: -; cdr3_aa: ASSLSGDVYEQY
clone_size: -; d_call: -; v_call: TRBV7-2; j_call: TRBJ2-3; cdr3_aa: ASSLVFSGSTDTQY
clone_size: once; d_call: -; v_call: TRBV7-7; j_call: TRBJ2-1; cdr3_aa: ASSLDLRNEQF
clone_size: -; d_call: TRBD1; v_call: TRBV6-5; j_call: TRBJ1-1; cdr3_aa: ASSRDRRGTEAF
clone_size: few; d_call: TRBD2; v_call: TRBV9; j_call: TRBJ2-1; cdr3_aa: ASSVLAGGRGEQF
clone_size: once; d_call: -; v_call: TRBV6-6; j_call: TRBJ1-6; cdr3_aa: ACWLGSGSSPLH
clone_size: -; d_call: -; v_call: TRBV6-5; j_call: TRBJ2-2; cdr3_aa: ASSWQLASGELF
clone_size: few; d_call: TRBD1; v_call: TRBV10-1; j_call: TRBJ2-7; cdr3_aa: ASSGTAIWEQY
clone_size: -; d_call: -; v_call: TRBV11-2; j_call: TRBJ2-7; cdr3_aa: ASSLDPGGYEQY
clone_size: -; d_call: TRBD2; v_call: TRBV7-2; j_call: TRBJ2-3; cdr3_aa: ASSLQRGRAGDTQY